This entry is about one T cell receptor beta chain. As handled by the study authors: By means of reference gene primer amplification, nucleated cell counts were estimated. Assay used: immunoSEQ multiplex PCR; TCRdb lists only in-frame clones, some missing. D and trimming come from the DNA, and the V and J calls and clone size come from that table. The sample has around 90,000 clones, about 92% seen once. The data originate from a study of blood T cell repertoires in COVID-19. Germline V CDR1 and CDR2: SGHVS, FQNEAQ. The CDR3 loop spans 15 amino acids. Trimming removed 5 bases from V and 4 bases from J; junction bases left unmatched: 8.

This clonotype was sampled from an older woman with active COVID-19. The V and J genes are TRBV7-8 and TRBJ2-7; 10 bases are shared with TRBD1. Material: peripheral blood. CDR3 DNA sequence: TGTGCCAGCAGCCAAGACAGGGGGCTCAAGTACGAGCAGTACTTC. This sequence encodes CASSQDRGLKYEQYF.